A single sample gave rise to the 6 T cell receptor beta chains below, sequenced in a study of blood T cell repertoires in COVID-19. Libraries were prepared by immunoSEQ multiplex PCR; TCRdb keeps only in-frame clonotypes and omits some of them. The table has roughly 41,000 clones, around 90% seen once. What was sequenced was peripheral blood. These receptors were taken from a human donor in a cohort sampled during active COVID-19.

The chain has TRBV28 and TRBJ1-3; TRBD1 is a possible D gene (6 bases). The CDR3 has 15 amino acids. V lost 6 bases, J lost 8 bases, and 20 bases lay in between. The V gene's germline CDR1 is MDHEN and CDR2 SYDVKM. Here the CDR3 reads CASSRNGRGGDTIYF. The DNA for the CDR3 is TGTGCCAGCAGCCGAAACGGACGAGGGGGAGACACCATATATTTT.

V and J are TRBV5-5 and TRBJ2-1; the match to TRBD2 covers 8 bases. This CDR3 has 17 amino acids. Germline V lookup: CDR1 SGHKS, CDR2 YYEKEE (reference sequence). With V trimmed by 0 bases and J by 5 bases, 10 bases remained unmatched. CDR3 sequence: CASSLAGGEEAHNEQFF. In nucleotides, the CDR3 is TGTGCCAGCAGCTTGGCCGGGGGGGAGGAGGCCCACAATGAGCAGTTCTTC.

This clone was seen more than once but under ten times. This CDR3 reads CASSLRVTFKEKLFF. The CDR3 coding sequence is TGTGCCAGCAGCCTTCGGGTGACCTTTAAGGAAAAACTGTTTTTT. The chain uses TRBV27 and TRBJ1-4; D is unresolved. CDR1 and CDR2 (germline): MNHEY, SMNVEV (reference sequence). V was clipped by 6 bases and J by 8 bases, with 19 bases between them. There are 15 residues in the CDR3.

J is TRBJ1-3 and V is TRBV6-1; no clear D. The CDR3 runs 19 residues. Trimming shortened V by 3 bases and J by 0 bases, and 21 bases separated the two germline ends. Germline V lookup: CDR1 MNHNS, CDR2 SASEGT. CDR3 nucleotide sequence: TGTGCCAGCAGTGAGAGTAGCGCCTCACTGTATAACTCTGGAAACACCATATATTTT. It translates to CASSESSASLYNSGNTIYF.

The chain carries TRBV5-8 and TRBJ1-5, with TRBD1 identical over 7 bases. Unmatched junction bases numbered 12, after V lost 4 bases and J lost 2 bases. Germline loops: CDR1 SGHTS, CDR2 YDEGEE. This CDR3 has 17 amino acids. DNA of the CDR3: TGTGCCAGCAGCGACCAGGGGGAGGTCATAGGCAATCAGCCCCAGCATTTT. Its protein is CASSDQGEVIGNQPQHF. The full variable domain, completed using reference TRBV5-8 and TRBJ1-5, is EAGVTQSPTHLIKTRGQQATLRCSPISGHTSVYWYQQALGLGLQFLLWYDEGEERNRGNFPPRFSGRQFPNYSSELNVNALELEDSALYLCASSDQGEVIGNQPQHFGDGTRLSIL.

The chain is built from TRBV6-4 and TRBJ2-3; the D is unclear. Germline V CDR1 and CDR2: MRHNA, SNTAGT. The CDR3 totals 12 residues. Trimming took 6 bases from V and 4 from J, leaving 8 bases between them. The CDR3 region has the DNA TGTGCCAGCAGCCCCTGGCCAGATACGCAGTATTTT. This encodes CASSPWPDTQYF.